This T cell receptor (beta chain) was identified in a study of T cell responses to AZD1222 COVID-19 vaccine. Between the trimmed V and J ends, which lost 5 bases and 2 bases, there was a span of 12 bases. Looked up from germline, CDR1 is SGHTA and CDR2 is FQGNSA. The CDR3 totals 14 residues. TCRdb's copy holds only in-frame clones and misses some; the assay was immunoSEQ multiplex PCR. This sample yields over 110,000 clones, of which 75% to 90% are seen a single time; roughly 1.7% belongs to the top ten. The clonotype originates from an adult who received the AZD1222 COVID-19 vaccine. V is TRBV7-2 and J is TRBJ2-5, with a weak D call TRBD2 (6 bases). The material sequenced was peripheral blood, taken 28 days after the second AZD1222 dose. CDR3 residues: CASSPWGEQETQYF. DNA of the CDR3: TGTGCCAGCAGCCCTTGGGGGGAACAAGAGACCCAGTACTTC.